The 24 T cell receptor beta chains presented below share a single source sample, sequenced in a study of blood T cell repertoires in COVID-19. Method: immunoSEQ multiplex PCR; TCRdb's copy keeps in-frame clones and lacks some. Among approximately 84,000 clones listed, over 70% were seen once. The specimen was peripheral blood. The receptors stem from a man between 50 and 59 years old with active or convalescent COVID-19.

This sequence joins TRBV7-3 and TRBJ2-2, with TRBD1 matching 7 bases. V lost 4 bases to trimming and J lost 6 bases; unmatched junction nucleotides: 5. This CDR3 is 14 amino acids long. In germline, CDR1 is SGHTA, CDR2 FQGTGA. The CDR3 here is CASSSRQGSGELFF. Written as DNA, the CDR3 is TGTGCCAGCAGCTCCCGACAGGGTTCCGGGGAGCTGTTTTTT.

The rearrangement links TRBV19 to TRBJ2-7; the D gene is possibly TRBD1 (5 bases). Per the germline V gene, CDR1 is LNHDA and CDR2 is SQIVND (reference sequence). The length of the CDR3 is 14 residues. The V and J ends lost 3 bases and 2 bases respectively, with 11 bases between them. CDR3 coding DNA: TGTGCCAGTAGTATGGCAGGGAATCCCTACGAGCAGTACTTC. This translates into CASSMAGNPYEQYF.

This chain links TRBV6-5 with TRBJ1-1; 7 bases match TRBD1. The CDR3 consists of 14 residues. Germline V gene sequence: CDR1 MNHEY, CDR2 SVGAGI. V shed 6 bases and J 7 bases; nucleotides not matched to a gene: 11. CDR3 region: CASSLQRGPVEAFF. As DNA, the CDR3 is TGTGCCAGCAGCCTCCAAAGGGGGCCCGTTGAAGCTTTCTTT.

The rearrangement links TRBV6-1 to TRBJ2-7, with a possible D match to TRBD1 (6 bases). The germline V gene has CDR1 MNHNS and CDR2 SASEGT. The CDR3 is 15 residues long. V lost 2 bases and J 2 bases, leaving 13 bases between the germline ends. The CDR3 loop reads CASSETGPATYEQYF. The DNA of the CDR3 is TGTGCCAGCAGTGAAACAGGGCCGGCTACCTACGAGCAGTACTTC.

The CDR3 sequence is CASTRDRGRGANYGYTF. The DNA for the CDR3 is TGTGCCAGCACCAGGGACAGGGGGCGGGGAGCTAACTATGGCTACACCTTC. The chain carries TRBV9 and TRBJ1-2; 12 positions agree with TRBD1. J lost 0 bases, V lost 6 bases, and 9 bases had no gene match. CDR1 is SGDLS and CDR2 is YYNGEE in the germline V gene. The CDR3 has 17 residues.

The CDR3 spells CASSSARVRQYEQYF. In DNA, the CDR3 is TGTGCCAGCAGCTCTGCCCGTGTCCGACAGTACGAGCAGTACTTC. The genes are TRBV5-5 and TRBJ2-7; tentative D call: TRBD1 (5 bases). Between the trimmed V and J ends, which lost 3 bases and 4 bases, there was a span of 17 bases. The CDR3 consists of 15 residues. Per germline, CDR1 SGHKS and CDR2 YYEKEE (reference sequence).

This chain joins TRBV2 and TRBJ2-7, with D tentatively TRBD1 (6 bases). The germline CDR1 and CDR2 sequences are SNHLY and FYNNEI. Trimming took 4 bases from V and 5 from J, leaving 6 bases between them. The CDR3 covers 11 residues. Here the CDR3 reads CASSAGDEQYF. CDR3 DNA: TGTGCCAGCAGTGCAGGGGACGAGCAGTACTTC.

This sequence joins TRBV5-6 and TRBJ1-3, with a tentative D call TRBD1 (6 bases). There are 15 residues in the CDR3. V was shortened by 5 bases and J by 2 bases, with 14 bases between the two germline ends. Germline V gene data show CDR1 as SGHDT and CDR2 as YYEEEE. DNA of the CDR3: TGTGCCAGCAGGGGGGCCGGGACTACTGGAAACACCATATATTTT. It specifies CASRGAGTTGNTIYF.

The J gene is TRBJ2-1, the V gene TRBV30; 9 bases align to TRBD1. V lost 3 bases and J lost 6; bases outside the gene matches: 6. The germline CDR1 and CDR2 sequences are GTSNPN and SVGIG (reference sequence). The CDR3 has 14 residues. CDR3 residues: CAWRGTGRFNEQFF. In DNA form, the CDR3 reads TGTGCCTGGAGAGGGACAGGGAGATTCAATGAGCAGTTCTTC.

The rearrangement uses TRBV7-8 and TRBJ2-5; D call uncertain. This CDR3 region has 11 residues. Germline V gives CDR1 SGHVS, CDR2 FQNEAQ. V was shortened by 4 bases and J by 4 bases, with 4 bases between the two germline ends. The CDR3 region has the DNA TGTGCCAGCAGCTCCGGAGAGACCCAGTACTTC. It translates to CASSSGETQYF.

The chain employs TRBV9 and TRBJ2-1, with 9 bases identical to TRBD2. Losses at the gene ends were 7 bases for V and 7 bases for J; bases not matched to a gene: 18. Germline values: CDR1 SGDLS, CDR2 YYNGEE. The CDR3 loop spans 17 amino acids. For the CDR3, the DNA is TGTGCCAGCGGCTTTCCTTTTGGCGGGGGGGCCAGAAATGAGCAGTTCTTC. Its translation: CASGFPFGGGARNEQFF.

This sequence joins TRBV19 and TRBJ2-1, with D perhaps TRBD1 (6 bases). Trimming shortened V by 1 base and J by 9 bases, and 10 bases separated the two germline ends. Germline CDR1 and CDR2: LNHDA and SQIVND (reference sequence). The CDR3 contains 13 residues. CDR3 amino acids: CASSIGGPGEQFF. The CDR3 DNA follows: TGTGCCAGTAGTATAGGGGGGCCGGGTGAGCAGTTCTTC.

The CDR3 here is CASSVAGAGNTIYF. The CDR3 bases are TGTGCCAGCAGCGTGGCAGGGGCTGGAAACACCATATATTTT. The chain employs TRBV9 and TRBJ1-3; tentative D call: TRBD1 (6 bases). Germline V CDR1 and CDR2: SGDLS, YYNGEE. The CDR3 contains 14 residues. V dropped 2 bases and J dropped 2 bases, with 8 bases sitting between them.

This clone has a single count. This sequence joins TRBV6-2 or TRBV6-3 and TRBJ1-1; D is perhaps TRBD1 (5 bases). V was trimmed by 2 bases and J by 3 bases, leaving 10 bases between them. This CDR3 has 14 residues. The germline CDR1 and CDR2 sequences are MNHEY and SVGEGT. The CDR3 reads CASSYAGDDTEAFF. The CDR3, as DNA: TGTGCCAGCAGTTACGCGGGGGACGACACTGAAGCTTTCTTT.

This chain joins TRBV7-8 and TRBJ1-1; D might be TRBD1 (5 bases). V was pared by 2 bases and J by 2 bases, with 12 bases between. Germline V CDR1 and CDR2: SGHVS, FQNEAQ. This CDR3 contains 15 residues. CDR3 nucleotides: TGTGCCAGCAGCTTATGGGGGGGAACTAACACTGAAGCTTTCTTT. This gives the protein CASSLWGGTNTEAFF.

The chain is built from TRBV6-1 and TRBJ1-2, with D uncertain. The germline V gene has CDR1 MNHNS and CDR2 SASEGT. The V end was cut by 1 base, the J end by 8 bases, with 14 bases between. CDR3 length: 14 amino acids. CDR3 coding DNA: TGTGCCAGCAGTGAAGTAGCGCGGGAACGAGGCTACACCTTC. Encoded protein: CASSEVARERGYTF.

The rearrangement joins TRBV11-2 to TRBJ2-4; 9 positions match TRBD2. V trimming: 0 bases; J trimming: 3 bases; junction bases outside the gene matches: 9. Looked up from germline, CDR1 is SGHAT and CDR2 is FQNNGV. The CDR3 runs to 18 residues. The DNA for the CDR3 is TGTGCCAGCAGCTTAGATAGGGGACTAGCCACCGGCAAAAACATTCAGTACTTC. Encoded protein: CASSLDRGLATGKNIQYF.

To note about this clone: An end of the junction differs from the germline gene, which may be a read error. The rearrangement links TRBV29-1 to TRBJ2-1; TRBD2 matches at 15 bases. This CDR3 region has 10 residues. Germline lookup yields CDR1 SQVTM and CDR2 ANQGSEA. The CDR3 loop reads CSVWTSGGVF. CDR3 nucleotides: TGCAGCGTGTGGACTAGCGGGGGGGTCTTC.

The chain is built from TRBV7-2 and TRBJ2-3; 7 nucleotides agree with TRBD2. J gave up 3 bases and V 3 bases, and 9 bases lay outside the gene matches. Germline assignment: CDR1 SGHTA and CDR2 FQGNSA. The CDR3 covers 16 residues. CDR3 region: CASSLGGGRATDTQYF. The CDR3, as DNA: TGTGCCAGCAGCTTGGGGGGGGGAAGGGCTACAGATACGCAGTATTTT.

The V gene is TRBV9, the J gene TRBJ2-5; 14 bases agree with TRBD2. The CDR3 is made up of 14 amino acids. The germline V gene has CDR1 SGDLS and CDR2 YYNGEE. After removal of 4 bases from V and 5 bases from J, the junction contained 1 base not matched to a gene. CDR3 in DNA: TGTGCCAGCAGCTGGACTAGCGGGGGGGAGACCCAGTACTTC. Translation: CASSWTSGGETQYF.

The chain links TRBV2 to TRBJ1-5, with D possibly being TRBD1 (6 bases). Trimming pared 4 bases from V and 0 bases from J, leaving 16 bases between. The CDR3 is 17 residues long. CDR1 and CDR2 (germline): SNHLY, FYNNEI. CDR3 bases: TGTGCCAGCAGTGCACAGGGAGGGGCTTATAGCAATCAGCCCCAGCATTTT. This codes for CASSAQGGAYSNQPQHF.

In this sample, this clone turned up a few times. This chain connects TRBV19 to TRBJ2-7, with 7 bases that match TRBD1. Germline values: CDR1 LNHDA, CDR2 SQIVND (reference sequence). This CDR3 contains 13 residues. Losses at the gene ends were 4 bases for V and 3 bases for J; bases not matched to a gene: 3. This chain's CDR3 is CASSSDRDYEQYF. CDR3 DNA: TGTGCCAGTAGTAGCGACAGGGACTACGAGCAGTACTTC.

V is TRBV23-1 and J is TRBJ2-5; D is possibly TRBD2 (7 bases). TRBV23-1 counts as an open reading frame of uncertain function. CDR3 size: 17 residues. Between the trimmed V and J ends, which lost 8 bases and 6 bases, there was a span of 28 bases. CDR3 nucleotide sequence: TGCGCCAGCCGCCGCTCGCACAGGGAGGGATGCTCGAAGACCCAGTACTTC. Translated: CASRRSHREGCSKTQYF.

This sequence joins TRBV7-3 and TRBJ2-2; D call uncertain. CDR3 length equals 13 residues. Germline-derived CDR1 and CDR2 are SGHTA and FQGTGA. Trimming stripped 5 bases from V and 6 bases from J, with 10 bases between. CDR3 amino acids: CASSPQVPGELFF. Written as DNA, the CDR3 is TGTGCCAGCAGCCCCCAGGTACCCGGGGAGCTGTTTTTT.